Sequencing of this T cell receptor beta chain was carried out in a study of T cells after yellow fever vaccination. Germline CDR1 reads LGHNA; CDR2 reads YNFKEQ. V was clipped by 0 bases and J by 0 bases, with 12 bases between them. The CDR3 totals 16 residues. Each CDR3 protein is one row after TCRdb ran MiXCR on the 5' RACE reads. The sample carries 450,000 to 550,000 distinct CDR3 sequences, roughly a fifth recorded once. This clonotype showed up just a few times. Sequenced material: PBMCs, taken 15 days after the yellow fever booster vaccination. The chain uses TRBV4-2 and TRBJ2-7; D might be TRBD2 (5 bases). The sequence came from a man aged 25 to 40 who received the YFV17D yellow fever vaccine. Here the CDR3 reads CASSQDLGIPSYEQYF. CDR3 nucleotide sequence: TGTGCCAGCAGCCAAGATCTCGGGATCCCCTCCTACGAGCAGTACTTC.